This record covers a single T cell receptor beta chain. The data derive from a study of blood T cell repertoires in COVID-19. On the study more broadly: There were acute and convalescent COVID-19 samples, and they came from the United States, Italy and Spain. T cells, B-cell-depleted T cells, or PBMCs provided the cDNA or gDNA that served as material.

V dropped 1 base and J dropped 10 bases, with 10 bases sitting between them. Germline assignment: CDR1 MNHNS and CDR2 SASEGT. This CDR3 has 12 amino acids. In the authors' methods: Amplification with reference gene primers provided the estimates of nucleated cell counts. Clones were sequenced by immunoSEQ multiplex PCR, and TCRdb holds only the in-frame ones, with some missing. That table supplies the V and J calls and clone size; D and trimming were determined from the DNA. The sample comprises more than 250,000 clones, approximately 82% of which are singletons, and approximately 1.3% rests with the top ten.

This clonotype was sampled from a woman aged 45-65 years with acute or convalescent COVID-19. This chain joins TRBV6-1 and TRBJ1-1; D ambiguous. Sequencing was carried out using peripheral blood. The CDR3 is CASSEGPLIAFF. CDR3 nucleotides: TGTGCCAGCAGTGAAGGGCCCCTTATAGCTTTCTTT.